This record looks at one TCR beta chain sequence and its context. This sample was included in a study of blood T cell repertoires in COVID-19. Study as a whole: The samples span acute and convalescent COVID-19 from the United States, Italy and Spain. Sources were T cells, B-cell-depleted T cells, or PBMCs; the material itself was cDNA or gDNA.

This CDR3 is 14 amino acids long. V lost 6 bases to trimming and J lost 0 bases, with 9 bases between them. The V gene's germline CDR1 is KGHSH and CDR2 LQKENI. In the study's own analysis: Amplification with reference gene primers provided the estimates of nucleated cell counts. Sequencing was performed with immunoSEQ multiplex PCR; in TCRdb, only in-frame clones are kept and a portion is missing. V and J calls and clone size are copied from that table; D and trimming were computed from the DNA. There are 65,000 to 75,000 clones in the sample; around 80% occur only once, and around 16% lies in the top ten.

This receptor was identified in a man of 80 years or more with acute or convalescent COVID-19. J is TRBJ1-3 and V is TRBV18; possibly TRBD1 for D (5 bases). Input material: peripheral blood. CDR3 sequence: CASSTGGSGNTIYF. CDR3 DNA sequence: TGTGCCAGCTCTACCGGGGGCTCTGGAAACACCATATATTTT.